The sequence of this T cell receptor (beta chain) was determined in a study of T cell changes during pregnancy in multiple sclerosis. CDR3 length: 12 residues. Trimming left V 7 bases short and J 0 bases short, with 10 bases between. The germline V gene encodes CDR1 GTSNPN and CDR2 SVGIG (reference sequence). Assay used: immunoSEQ multiplex PCR; TCRdb lists only in-frame clones, some missing. The sample lists some 97,000 clones; approximately 92% were seen once. The chain recombines TRBV30 with TRBJ2-7, with D perhaps TRBD2 (5 bases). Sequencing used peripheral blood, obtained after pregnancy. The receptor was derived from a female donor with multiple sclerosis, enrolled in a pregnancy study. This chain's CDR3 is CAFTGNSYEQYF. In nucleotides, the CDR3 is TGTGCCTTTACGGGAAACTCCTACGAGCAGTACTTC.